This T cell receptor beta chain came from a study of cytomegalovirus exposure and HLA in healthy donors. Study-wide results and limits: Sequencing artifact likely explains a cluster of highly shared sequence variants. Accurate prediction of most subjects' HLA-A and HLA-B alleles from TCR beta sequences was reported. Excluded: some indistinguishable V segments such as TRBV6-2 and TRBV6-3.

In the case of this clone: Its antigen is unknown.

PCR amplification relied on 60 Vbeta primers (plus 13 Jbeta primers). Clones were read by immunoSEQ multiplex PCR, and TCRdb kept only the in-frame ones, dropping some. The sample has roughly 150,000 clones; around three quarters are singletons. CDR1 is GTSNPN, CDR2 SVGIG, per germline (reference sequence). The V end lost 4 bases, the J end lost 0 bases, and 12 bases lay between the germline ends. This CDR3 region has 14 residues. This chain uses TRBV30 with TRBJ1-1; D is undetermined. The TCR sequence derives from a man in his forties in good health and CMV-seronegative. The sample was PBMCs. Here the CDR3 reads CAWIAAAMNTEAFF. The CDR3, as DNA: TGTGCCTGGATAGCGGCAGCCATGAACACTGAAGCTTTCTTT. Full variable domain (outside the CDR3, taken from reference TRBV30 and TRBJ1-1): SQTIHQWPATLVQPVGSPLSLECTVEGTSNPNLYWYRQAAGRGLQLLFYSVGIGQISSEVPQNLSASRPQDRQFILSSKKLLLSDSGFYLCAWIAAAMNTEAFFGQGTRLTVV.